Listed below are T cell receptor beta chains from one sample, sequenced in a study of technical replicates of blood from a few donors. Libraries were prepared by immunoSEQ multiplex PCR; TCRdb keeps only in-frame clonotypes and omits some of them. The sample lists tens of thousands of clones; more than 90% were seen once. Sequenced sample: PBMCs. Receptors originate from a human donor in good health. Some clones in this sample may be carry-over from other donors' samples. The CDR3 runs from the conserved cysteine through the conserved F or W. Fields, in order: CDR3 length, clone size, V gene, J gene, D gene, CDR3 DNA, CDR3 protein. A D gene is named only where the DNA matches it firmly. Only part of the rows carry a size: once, few, many, or a class if the clone is expanded.

>17|.|TRBV4-1|TRBJ2-7|TRBD2
TGCGCCAGCAGCCACCCGACTAGCGGGAGCCCCAGGGACGAGCAGTACTTC
CASSHPTSGSPRDEQYF
>16|.|TRBV5-1|TRBJ1-6|.
TGCGCCAGCAGCTTGGATCCCGGGGTTGATAATTCACCCCTCCACTTT
CASSLDPGVDNSPLHF
>14|.|TRBV6-5|TRBJ2-7|TRBD2
TGTGCCAGCAGCTTAGCGGGAAAATCCCACGAGCAGTACTTC
CASSLAGKSHEQYF
>13|once|TRBV19|TRBJ1-2|.
TGTGCCAGTAGTATCGACAGGAAATATGGCTACACCTTC
CASSIDRKYGYTF
>14|.|TRBV7-2|TRBJ2-7|.
TGTGCCAGCAGCTTAGGCCTAAGCTCCTACGAGCAGTACTTC
CASSLGLSSYEQYF
>16|.|TRBV4-1|TRBJ1-6|.
TGCGCCAGCACCCCAGCCGGAAGCAGGGCAAATTCACCCCTCCACTTT
CASTPAGSRANSPLHF
>16|.|TRBV5-6|TRBJ1-5|TRBD1
TGTGCCAGCAGCCCTCGACAGGGATTAGGTGGAGAGCCCCAGCATTTT
CASSPRQGLGGEPQHF
>16|.|TRBV10-2|TRBJ2-6|TRBD2
TGCGCCAGCGTAGCGGGAGTTCACTCTGGGGCCAACGTCCTGACTTTC
CASVAGVHSGANVLTF
>13|.|TRBV9|TRBJ2-1|.
TGTGCCAGCAGCGTAGATGACAGCTATGAGCAGTTCTTC
CASSVDDSYEQFF
>15|.|TRBV7-3|TRBJ2-3|.
TGTGCCAGCAGCTTAACGGGGCCCCCCACAGATACGCAGTATTTT
CASSLTGPPTDTQYF
>15|.|TRBV7-9|TRBJ1-4|.
TGTGCCAGCAGCTTAGATGGGGGGAATCGGGAAAAACTGTTTTTT
CASSLDGGNREKLFF
>13|.|TRBV30|TRBJ2-7|TRBD2
TGTGCCTGGGGAGGAGGGACTACCGGCGAGCAGTACTTC
CAWGGGTTGEQYF
>14|.|TRBV18|TRBJ2-5|.
TGTGCCAGCTCACCGTCGCTAGCTGGAGAGACCCAGTACTTC
CASSPSLAGETQYF
>14|few|TRBV2|TRBJ1-2|.
TGTGCCAGCAGTGGGAGGGGTATCGGCTATGGCTACACCTTC
CASSGRGIGYGYTF
>13|.|TRBV5-4|TRBJ2-7|TRBD2
TGTGCCAGCAGCGGGGGACTAGCAGGCCCTCGGTACTTC
CASSGGLAGPRYF
>15|once|TRBV2|TRBJ2-3|TRBD1
TGTGCCAGCAACTCACCGGGACAGAACACAGATACGCAGTATTTT
CASNSPGQNTDTQYF
>15|.|TRBV19|TRBJ2-7|TRBD2
TGTGCCAGTAGTATAGCTAGCGGGAGGGCCTACGAGCAGTACTTC
CASSIASGRAYEQYF
>13|once|TRBV6-5|TRBJ2-7|.
TGTGCCAGCCAGAAAGGGGCTAACCACGAGCAGTACTTC
CASQKGANHEQYF
>13|.|TRBV2|TRBJ1-4|.
TGTGCCAGCAGCAGGGGAACTAATGAAAAACTGTTTTTT
CASSRGTNEKLFF
>16|.|TRBV7-9|TRBJ2-7|TRBD2
TGTGCCAGCAGCTTAGGGGGCGGGAGCGTGGGGTACGAGCAGTACTTC
CASSLGGGSVGYEQYF
>15|.|TRBV4-1|TRBJ1-5|TRBD1
TGCGCCAGCAGCTACAACGGACAGGGGGGGCAGCCCCAGCATTTT
CASSYNGQGGQPQHF
>17|once|TRBV5-4|TRBJ1-2|TRBD1
TGTGCCAGCAGCCCCAGCTTGGACAGGGAGGCCAACTATGGCTACACCTTC
CASSPSLDREANYGYTF
>15|.|TRBV5-1|TRBJ2-2|TRBD1
TGCGCCAGCAGCATCCGGGACAGGAACACCGGGGAGCTGTTTTTT
CASSIRDRNTGELFF
>16|.|TRBV19|TRBJ2-3|TRBD2
TGTGCCAGTCGTGTCGCGGCGGGAGGTAGGACAGATACGCAGTATTTT
CASRVAAGGRTDTQYF
>16|.|TRBV9|TRBJ2-1|TRBD2
TGTGCCAGCAGCGTAGACGGGACTAGCGGGATCGGTGAGCAGTTCTTC
CASSVDGTSGIGEQFF
>15|.|TRBV5-1|TRBJ1-1|.
TGCGCCAGCACCCTGACAGCGGGCATGAACACTGAAGCTTTCTTT
CASTLTAGMNTEAFF
>15|.|TRBV7-8|TRBJ2-7|TRBD2
TGTGCCAGCAGCCAGCAGCGGACTAGCATCTACGAGCAGTACTTC
CASSQQRTSIYEQYF
>17|few|TRBV4-3|TRBJ2-3|TRBD1
TGCGCCAGCAGCCAAGAACGAGGACAGGGGATTGTAGATACGCAGTATTTT
CASSQERGQGIVDTQYF